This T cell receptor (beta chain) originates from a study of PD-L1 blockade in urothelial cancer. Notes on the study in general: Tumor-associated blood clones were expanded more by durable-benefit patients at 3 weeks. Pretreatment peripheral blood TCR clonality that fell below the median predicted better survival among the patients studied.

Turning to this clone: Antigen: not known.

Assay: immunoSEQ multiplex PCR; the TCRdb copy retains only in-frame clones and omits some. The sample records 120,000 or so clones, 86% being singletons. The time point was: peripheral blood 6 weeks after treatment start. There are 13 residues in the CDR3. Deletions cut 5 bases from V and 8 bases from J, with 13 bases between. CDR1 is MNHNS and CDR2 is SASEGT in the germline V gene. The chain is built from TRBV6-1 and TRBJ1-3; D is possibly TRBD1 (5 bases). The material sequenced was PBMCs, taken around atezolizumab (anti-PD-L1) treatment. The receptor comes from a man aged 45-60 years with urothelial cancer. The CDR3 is CASSNPGLHTIYF. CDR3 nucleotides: TGTGCCAGCAGTAACCCGGGACTTCACACCATATATTTT.